What follows are 32 T cell receptor beta chains derived from one specimen sequenced in a study of sequential checkpoint blockade in melanoma. Here immunoSEQ multiplex PCR was the method, and the copy in TCRdb shows in-frame clones only, minus some. The sample holds some 14,000 clones; around 77% are singletons and the top ten take approximately 30%. Noted treatment: randomized to nivolumab then ipilimumab (arm A) or the reverse (arm B). The source was CD8+ T cells sorted from blood (inferred from file names), collected from a patient given nivolumab and ipilimumab in sequence. These receptors originate from a human donor with melanoma.

V usage is TRBV27 and J usage is TRBJ2-3; 7 nucleotides match TRBD1. This CDR3 has 13 residues. The junction had 0 bases not matched to a gene; V was cut back by 6 bases and J by 0 bases. Germline assignment: CDR1 MNHEY and CDR2 SMNVEV (reference sequence). The CDR3 region is CASRGQSTDTQYF. CDR3 bases: TGTGCCAGCAGGGGACAGAGCACAGATACGCAGTATTTT.

V and J are TRBV6-1 and TRBJ1-5, with 12 positions matching TRBD1. After removal of 0 bases from V and 2 bases from J, the junction contained 8 bases not matched to a gene. Germline CDR1 reads MNHNS; CDR2 reads SASEGT. This CDR3 has 19 residues. In DNA form, the CDR3 reads TGTGCCAGCAGTGAAGCGCCGGGACAGGGGGCCTTTGGCAATCAGCCCCAGCATTTT. Protein: CASSEAPGQGAFGNQPQHF.

V and J are TRBV4-1 and TRBJ2-5; 9 bases are a match to TRBD2. With V trimmed by 1 base and J by 5 bases, 8 bases remained unmatched. The CDR3 runs 16 residues. Germline lookup yields CDR1 MGHRA and CDR2 YSYEKL. The CDR3 DNA reads TGCGCCAGCAGCCAAGTGGCGGGAGGGCCCCGGGAGACCCAGTACTTC. This sequence encodes CASSQVAGGPRETQYF.

The chain has TRBV19 and TRBJ2-2; 7 bases line up with TRBD1. The trim removed 10 bases at V and 6 bases at J, leaving 11 bases unmatched. Germline loops: CDR1 LNHDA, CDR2 SQIVND (reference sequence). The CDR3 contains 14 residues. As DNA, the CDR3 is TGTGCCACTTCGGGACAGAGGTCAGCCGGGGAGCTGTTTTTT. This codes for CATSGQRSAGELFF.

This chain links TRBV7-9 with TRBJ2-7; D call uncertain. Per germline, CDR1 SEHNR and CDR2 FQNEAQ (reference sequence). V lost 5 bases and J lost 0, with 5 bases in between. The CDR3 spans 12 residues. Written as DNA, the CDR3 is TGTGCCAGCAGCCCGAGCTCCTACGAGCAGTACTTC. Protein product: CASSPSSYEQYF.

This chain uses TRBV7-9 with TRBJ2-1, with D possibly matching TRBD1 (6 bases). In germline, CDR1 is SEHNR, CDR2 FQNEAQ (reference sequence). Trimming removed 8 bases from V and 2 bases from J, with 16 bases in between. CDR3 size: 15 residues. The CDR3: CASEKGGIPYNEQFF. CDR3 bases: TGTGCCAGCGAAAAAGGGGGTATTCCCTACAATGAGCAGTTCTTC.

This clone has only a few counts. Given a much more abundant clone one base away, this may be a read error. The sample contains more than one DNA sequence encoding this CDR3. The chain recombines TRBV5-4 with TRBJ2-7; maybe TRBD2 (6 bases). The CDR3 extends over 15 amino acids. Germline V gives CDR1 SGHNT, CDR2 YYREEE (reference sequence). Trimming shortened V by 4 bases and J by 4 bases, and 18 bases separated the two germline ends. The CDR3 reads CASSQDAGGLYEQYF. CDR3 DNA: TGTGCCAGCAGCCAAGATGCTGGGGGACTTTACGAGCAGTACTTC.

The chain employs TRBV6-6 and TRBJ1-5; tentative D call: TRBD1 (6 bases). Looked up from germline, CDR1 is MNHNY and CDR2 is SVGAGI (reference sequence). With 2 bases removed from V and 4 bases from J, the gap between germline ends came to 9 bases. This CDR3 has 14 amino acids. For the CDR3, the DNA is TGTGCCAGCAGTTACGGACAGCCAAATCAGCCCCAGCATTTT. Protein product: CASSYGQPNQPQHF.

This chain joins TRBV4-1 and TRBJ2-3; D might be TRBD2 (6 bases). V lost 0 bases, J lost 4 bases, and 11 bases lay in between. In germline, CDR1 is MGHRA, CDR2 YSYEKL. The CDR3 is made up of 15 amino acids. The CDR3 nucleotides read TGCGCCAGCAGCCAAGAAGGAGGGAGTGCAGATACGCAGTATTTT. As protein: CASSQEGGSADTQYF.

The V and J genes are TRBV7-9 and TRBJ2-7; D might be TRBD1 (6 bases). CDR3 length: 14 residues. V was trimmed by 5 bases and J by 2 bases, leaving 13 bases between them. Germline V gives CDR1 SEHNR, CDR2 FQNEAQ (reference sequence). The CDR3 DNA reads TGTGCCAGCAGCCCGAGGGACAACGCCTACGAGCAGTACTTC. Its translation: CASSPRDNAYEQYF.

The J gene is TRBJ1-1, the V gene TRBV27; D call uncertain. V was shortened by 3 bases and J by 1 base, with 6 bases between the two germline ends. The CDR3 extends over 13 amino acids. Germline CDR1 reads MNHEY; CDR2 reads SMNVEV (reference sequence). In DNA form, the CDR3 reads TGTGCCAGCAGTTTCCCAGGGAACACTGAAGCTTTCTTT. Its protein product is CASSFPGNTEAFF.

This clone occurred once. V and J are TRBV6-5 and TRBJ1-5; 7 bases align to TRBD1. V was clipped by 2 bases and J by 5 bases; unmatched bases: 3. Germline assignment: CDR1 MNHEY and CDR2 SVGAGI. This CDR3 is 14 amino acids long. The CDR3 DNA reads as TGTGCCAGCAGTTACACTACAGGGGATCAGCCCCAGCATTTT. Translation: CASSYTTGDQPQHF.

The chain is built from TRBV6-5 and TRBJ1-2, with D uncertain. Trimming cost V 7 bases and J 8 bases, with 20 bases left between them. The germline V gene encodes CDR1 MNHEY and CDR2 SVGAGI. The length of the CDR3 is 14 residues. The CDR3 sequence is CASTSPEYRGGYTF. DNA of the CDR3: TGTGCCAGCACCTCCCCAGAATATCGCGGAGGCTACACCTTC.

The chain carries TRBV19 and TRBJ2-1, with D possibly matching TRBD2 (5 bases). The CDR3 has 17 residues. Germline-derived CDR1 and CDR2 are LNHDA and SQIVND (reference sequence). Trimming removed 4 bases from V and 0 bases from J, with 16 bases in between. The chain's CDR3 is CASSKGGSRSSYNEQFF. CDR3 coding DNA: TGTGCCAGTAGTAAAGGAGGCAGTCGGAGCTCCTACAATGAGCAGTTCTTC.

The J gene is TRBJ1-2, the V gene TRBV28; TRBD1 aligns across 8 bases. The CDR3 is 13 residues long. The V segment lost 5 bases and the J segment 4 bases; nucleotides outside the gene matches: 3. From germline, CDR1 is MDHEN and CDR2 SYDVKM. Here the CDR3 reads CASSDRGGYGYTF. The CDR3 DNA reads as TGTGCCAGCAGTGACAGGGGCGGCTATGGCTACACCTTC.

This clone was counted a single time. The rearrangement joins TRBV7-8 to TRBJ2-3, with TRBD1 matching 12 bases. Losses at the gene ends were 5 bases for V and 4 bases for J; bases not matched to a gene: 7. Germline assignment: CDR1 SGHVS and CDR2 FQNEAQ. The length of the CDR3 is 16 residues. The CDR3 reads CASSPGDRGRPDTQYF. The CDR3 DNA follows: TGTGCCAGCAGCCCGGGGGACAGGGGGCGCCCAGATACGCAGTATTTT.

The rearrangement uses TRBV28 and TRBJ1-1, with TRBD1 as a possible D gene (6 bases). V lost 7 bases and J 11 bases, leaving 17 bases between the germline ends. CDR3 size: 12 residues. Germline V gene lookup returns CDR1 MDHEN and CDR2 SYDVKM. The CDR3 here is CASTSGGPVAFF. Written as DNA, the CDR3 is TGTGCCAGCACCTCCGGGGGGCCAGTGGCTTTCTTT.

V gene TRBV28 combines with J gene TRBJ1-1; no clear D. The CDR3 runs 12 residues. The germline gives CDR1 MDHEN, CDR2 SYDVKM. V lost 6 bases and J 1 base, leaving 6 bases between the germline ends. The CDR3 DNA reads as TGTGCCAGCAGAACAGCGAACACTGAAGCTTTCTTT. As protein: CASRTANTEAFF.

The chain joins TRBV5-4 to TRBJ2-5; 7 bases match TRBD2. The DNA end is a closer match to TRBJ2-7, so the J assignment may be wrong. In germline, CDR1 is SGHNT, CDR2 YYREEE (reference sequence). The CDR3 has 15 residues. The CDR3 DNA reads TGTGCCAGCAGCTTGGGCTACGCGGGAGAGAGCGAGCAGTACTTC. This codes for CASSLGYAGESEQYF.

This chain uses TRBV28 with TRBJ1-5; D is undetermined. CDR3 length: 11 residues. The ends were cut back, 3 bases at V and 9 bases at J, with 6 bases in the middle. The germline V gene encodes CDR1 MDHEN and CDR2 SYDVKM. The CDR3 is CASSLEPPQHF. The CDR3 region has the DNA TGTGCCAGCAGTTTGGAGCCGCCCCAGCATTTT.

DNA of the CDR3: TGCGCCAGCAGTGGGTGGGACAGGGGATCGTCTGTCTATGGCTACACCTTC. Protein sequence: CASSGWDRGSSVYGYTF. The chain is built from TRBV10-2 and TRBJ1-2; TRBD1 matches 10 bases. Trimming removed 4 bases from V and 4 bases from J; junction bases left unmatched: 12. Germline V gene sequence: CDR1 WSHSY, CDR2 SAAADI. The CDR3 runs to 17 residues.

This clone was picked up one time. The chain employs TRBV7-9 and TRBJ1-2, with TRBD1 as a possible D gene (5 bases). Germline values: CDR1 SEHNR, CDR2 FQNEAQ (reference sequence). This CDR3 region has 14 residues. V was trimmed by 3 bases and J by 3 bases, leaving 11 bases between them. For the CDR3, the DNA is TGTGCCAGCAGCTTGGAGGGGATGGACTATGGCTACACCTTC. It codes for CASSLEGMDYGYTF.

This chain links TRBV19 with TRBJ2-5, with TRBD1 identical over 8 bases. V was clipped by 5 bases and J by 2 bases; unmatched bases: 4. CDR3 length: 14 residues. Per germline, CDR1 LNHDA and CDR2 SQIVND (reference sequence). The CDR3 is CASSPRDRQETQYF. CDR3 bases: TGTGCCAGTAGTCCCCGGGACAGGCAAGAGACCCAGTACTTC.

The rearrangement uses TRBV18 and TRBJ2-5, with TRBD1 identical over 8 bases. J gave up 4 bases and V 3 bases, and 10 bases lay outside the gene matches. The V gene's germline CDR1 is KGHSH and CDR2 LQKENI. This CDR3 has 16 residues. CDR3 region: CASSPVNGQGRETQYF. CDR3 nucleotide sequence: TGTGCCAGCTCACCGGTTAATGGACAGGGTCGAGAGACCCAGTACTTC.

With respect to this clone: The same CDR3 is also encoded by other DNA sequences in this sample. The V and J genes are TRBV5-4 and TRBJ1-1; the D gene is possibly TRBD1 (5 bases). In germline, CDR1 is SGHNT, CDR2 YYREEE (reference sequence). The CDR3 extends over 11 amino acids. The CDR3 bases are TGTGCAAACCATCAGGGAACTGAAGCTTTCTTT. Protein: CANHQGTEAFF.

The rearrangement uses TRBV6-5 and TRBJ2-7; 9 bases agree with TRBD1. The CDR3 is 14 amino acids. In germline, CDR1 is MNHEY, CDR2 SVGAGI. Germline trimming cut 6 bases from V and 4 bases from J; bases unmatched to any gene: 7. The CDR3 sequence: CASSLGTGLYEQYF. The DNA of the CDR3 is TGTGCCAGCAGCCTAGGGACAGGGCTTTACGAGCAGTACTTC.

This chain joins TRBV27 and TRBJ2-6, with D hard to call. Deletions cut 3 bases from V and 0 bases from J, with 6 bases between. CDR1 is MNHEY, CDR2 SMNVEV, per germline (reference sequence). CDR3 length equals 15 residues. Here the CDR3 reads CASSFSNSGANVLTF. The CDR3 nucleotides read TGTGCCAGCAGTTTTAGTAACTCTGGGGCCAACGTCCTGACTTTC.

The chain combines TRBV5-5 with TRBJ2-1, with 11 bases fitting TRBD2. Germline assignment: CDR1 SGHKS and CDR2 YYEKEE (reference sequence). This CDR3 has 17 residues. Trimming at V came to 1 base and at J to 3 bases, leaving 6 bases not matched to a gene. The CDR3 is CASSLPETSGDYNEQFF. The CDR3 DNA is TGTGCCAGCAGCTTGCCCGAGACTAGCGGGGACTACAATGAGCAGTTCTTC.

The genes are TRBV5-1 and TRBJ2-5; 8 bases align to TRBD2. The junction had 4 bases not matched to a gene; V was cut back by 2 bases and J by 1 base. CDR1 is SGHRS and CDR2 is YFSETQ in the germline V gene. CDR3 size: 15 residues. CDR3 sequence: CASSLVSGAQETQYF. In DNA, the CDR3 is TGCGCCAGCAGCTTAGTTAGCGGGGCCCAAGAGACCCAGTACTTC.

This clone was seen at least ten times. The chain recombines TRBV7-9 with TRBJ1-2, with TRBD1 identical over 7 bases. The CDR3 extends over 11 amino acids. The germline gives CDR1 SEHNR, CDR2 FQNEAQ (reference sequence). V dropped 4 bases and J dropped 9; count of bases not matched to a gene: 2. CDR3: CASSWTGSYTF. The CDR3 DNA is TGTGCCAGCAGCTGGACAGGAAGCTACACCTTC.

V usage is TRBV30 and J usage is TRBJ1-1; TRBD1 matches at 9 bases. This CDR3 is 14 amino acids long. CDR1 is GTSNPN and CDR2 is SVGIG in the germline V gene (reference sequence). The ends lost 2 bases at V and 1 base at J; junction bases unmatched: 2. The CDR3 DNA is TGTGCCTGGAGTACGGGACAGGGGAACACTGAAGCTTTCTTT. Its translation: CAWSTGQGNTEAFF.

This clone appeared a single time. The chain links TRBV27 to TRBJ2-7; 10 bases map to TRBD1. The junction had 9 bases not matched to a gene; V was cut back by 5 bases and J by 8 bases. The germline V gene encodes CDR1 MNHEY and CDR2 SMNVEV (reference sequence). The CDR3 consists of 14 residues. The chain's CDR3 is CASSRNRDRGQQYF. In DNA, the CDR3 is TGTGCCAGCAGTCGAAACCGGGACAGGGGCCAGCAGTACTTC.